The 26 T cell receptor beta chains below come from one sample, sequenced in a study of T cells in Graves' hyperthyroidism and ophthalmopathy (dated by TCRdb to between 2018 and 2021). The protocol used for the library was multiplex PCR. The instrument was an Illumina HiSeq 2000. TCR beta CDR3 regions were amplified from RNA transcripts. The first round of RT-PCR for the TCR CDR3 was performed with the HTBI primer set and the Qiagen OneStep RT-PCR kit. TCRdb reworked the public reads: Q25 trimming with fastp, MiXCR clone assembly, productive beta chains retained. Identical CDR3 proteins give one entry, which carries the most common genes and DNA. The sample data list some 440,000 distinct CDR3 sequences, and roughly 14% of these were observed just once. The leading ten clones occupy around 7% of the sample. Sequences were obtained from blood. The receptors derive from a woman aged 18-29 years with Graves' hyperthyroidism.

J is TRBJ2-3 and V is TRBV5-1, with 9 bases matching TRBD1. This CDR3 is 16 amino acids long. V gave up 5 bases and J gave up 6 bases; unmatched junction bases: 13. Germline V gives CDR1 SGHRS, CDR2 YFSETQ. The CDR3 sequence is CASRPRPRQGGDTQYF. The CDR3 DNA reads TGCGCCAGCAGACCGAGACCCCGACAGGGGGGTGATACGCAGTATTTT.

There are many counts of this clonotype. The rearrangement uses TRBV3-1 and TRBJ1-4; 9 nucleotides align to TRBD1. The CDR3 totals 14 residues. CDR1 and CDR2 from the germline V gene are LGHDT and YNNKEL (reference sequence). J lost 7 bases, V lost 6 bases, and 6 bases had no gene match. CDR3 protein: CASRPRDRAEKLFF. CDR3 nucleotide sequence: TGTGCCAGCAGACCCAGGGACAGGGCTGAAAAACTGTTTTTT.

This rearrangement joins TRBV6-1 to TRBJ2-2; D possibly matches TRBD1 or TRBD2 (6 bases each). Germline V gene lookup returns CDR1 MNHNS and CDR2 SASEGT. The V end was cut by 6 bases, the J end by 4 bases, with 24 bases between. The CDR3 spans 18 residues. CDR3 sequence reads: CASSPSRGGGLGTGELFF. In DNA, the CDR3 is TGTGCCAGCAGCCCGTCCAGGGGTGGGGGGCTAGGCACCGGGGAGCTGTTTTTT.

This clonotype was found many times. The chain links TRBV10-3 to TRBJ2-3; D possibly corresponds to TRBD1 (6 bases). Germline values: CDR1 ENHRY, CDR2 SYGVKD. V shed 10 bases and J shed 1 base, with 18 bases lying between them. The CDR3 contains 15 residues. DNA for the CDR3: TGTGCCACCATGGGACATAGGTTTGGCACAGATACGCAGTATTTT. It translates to CATMGHRFGTDTQYF.

This clonotype came up many times. The chain carries TRBV6-1 and TRBJ2-7; a weak D match, TRBD2 (6 bases). CDR3 length equals 15 residues. V lost 7 bases, J lost 3 bases, and 19 bases lay in between. Germline-derived CDR1 and CDR2 are MNHNS and SASEGT. CDR3: CASNPPGGGVYEQYF. The CDR3 DNA reads TGTGCCAGCAACCCCCCTGGTGGAGGGGTCTACGAGCAGTACTTC.

This clonotype was detected many times. This chain connects TRBV3-1 to TRBJ2-7; no definite D call. Germline V lookup: CDR1 LGHDT, CDR2 YNNKEL (reference sequence). V lost 4 bases and J lost 3, with 7 bases in between. This CDR3 spans 12 amino acids. CDR3 in DNA: TGTGCCAGCAGCCCATCGCGCTACGAGCAGTACTTC. It is translated as CASSPSRYEQYF.

The chain combines TRBV19 with TRBJ1-1; the D is unclear. Trimming left V 10 bases short and J 1 base short, with 16 bases between. CDR1 LNHDA and CDR2 SQIVND come from the germline V gene (reference sequence). The CDR3 is 14 residues long. This CDR3 reads CATQDGGGNTEAFF. The CDR3 DNA follows: TGTGCCACCCAGGACGGAGGCGGGAACACTGAAGCTTTCTTT.

This clonotype was counted at least ten times. A much larger clone is a single base away; this may be a read error. The V and J genes are TRBV2 and TRBJ2-3, with 9 bases identical to TRBD2. With V trimmed by 6 bases and J by 8 bases, 12 bases remained unmatched. The germline V gene encodes CDR1 SNHLY and CDR2 FYNNEI. This CDR3 contains 15 residues. The CDR3 region is CASRGSGGCGRTQYF. CDR3 DNA: TGTGCCAGCAGGGGTAGCGGGGGTTGCGGTCGTACGCAGTATTTT.

With regard to this clonotype: A read error may explain this, as a much larger clone is one base away. The V call is TRBV12-3 or TRBV12-4, the J call TRBJ2-5; D unresolved. The CDR3 is made up of 12 amino acids. Between the trimmed V and J ends, which lost 7 bases and 4 bases, there was a span of 10 bases. DNA of the CDR3: TGTGCCAGCACCACTTCCTCAGAGACCCAGTACTTC. This gives the protein CASTTSSETQYF.

The table lists this clonotype with many counts. The chain joins TRBV6-1 to TRBJ2-5; D unclear. V lost 5 bases and J 3 bases, leaving 13 bases between the germline ends. Germline assignment: CDR1 MNHNS and CDR2 SASEGT. The CDR3 runs to 14 residues. CDR3 sequence (DNA): TGTGCCAGCAGTCCTACCGGACCGAAAGAGACCCAGTACTTC. It is translated as CASSPTGPKETQYF.

This clonotype was picked up a small number of times. This may stem from a read error, because a much larger clone lies one nucleotide away. The chain is built from TRBV7-9 and TRBJ2-1, with TRBD2 matching over 11 bases. CDR3 length: 16 amino acids. The germline V gene has CDR1 SEHNR and CDR2 FQNEAQ (reference sequence). This CDR3 is CASSLAGLAGGNGQFF. The CDR3 nucleotides read TGTGCCAGCAGCTTAGCGGGTCTAGCGGGAGGTAATGGGCAGTTCTTC.

This chain connects TRBV5-6 to TRBJ1-1, with 9 bases aligning to TRBD1. J was trimmed by 4 bases and V by 4 bases; bases with no gene match: 8. The CDR3 spans 15 residues. Germline CDR1 is SGHDT and CDR2 is YYEEEE. Written as DNA, the CDR3 is TGTGCCAGCAGCCTGTTGGGGACAGGGATCACTGAAGCTTTCTTT. Encoded protein: CASSLLGTGITEAFF.

This clonotype was seen a handful of times. The chain joins TRBV20-1 to TRBJ2-1, with 10 bases matching TRBD2. CDR1 and CDR2 (germline): DFQATT, SNEGSKA (reference sequence). The ends lost 7 bases at V and 7 bases at J; junction bases unmatched: 13. The CDR3 totals 15 residues. The CDR3 loop reads CSGERGGAGWNEQFF. The CDR3 nucleotides read TGCAGTGGAGAGCGGGGGGGCGCTGGATGGAATGAGCAGTTCTTC.

The V gene is TRBV28, the J gene TRBJ1-1; 7 bases are a match to TRBD1. The CDR3 contains 14 residues. The germline V gene encodes CDR1 MDHEN and CDR2 SYDVKM. V lost 3 bases and J lost 5; bases outside the gene matches: 6. The CDR3 sequence is CASSFEQGRTEAFF. The CDR3 nucleotides read TGTGCCAGCAGTTTCGAACAGGGGAGGACTGAAGCTTTCTTT.

This clonotype was detected many times. Compared with germline, one end of the junction differs, possibly owing to a read error. The J gene is TRBJ1-1, the V gene TRBV4-1; TRBD1 agrees at 8 bases. Germline-derived CDR1 and CDR2 are MGHRA and YSYEKL. The CDR3 contains 14 residues. Here the CDR3 reads CASGHRGTGTEAFF. The DNA for the CDR3 is TGCGCCAGCGGCCACAGGGGGACGGGCACTGAAGCTTTCTTT.

This clonotype was seen many times. The genes are TRBV30 and TRBJ1-4; TRBD1 matches at 8 bases. From germline, CDR1 is GTSNPN and CDR2 SVGIG (reference sequence). The CDR3 extends over 13 amino acids. V lost 2 bases to trimming and J lost 4 bases; unmatched junction nucleotides: 0. The CDR3 spells CAWSTGGNEKLFF. The CDR3 nucleotides read TGTGCCTGGAGTACAGGGGGTAATGAAAAACTGTTTTTT.

This clonotype has just a few counts. The genes are TRBV29-1 and TRBJ2-2, with 8 bases that match TRBD1. Per the germline V gene, CDR1 is SQVTM and CDR2 is ANQGSEA. With 7 bases clipped from V and 0 bases from J, the junction kept 4 bases outside the gene matches. The CDR3 consists of 14 residues. The CDR3 protein is CSAGQGTNTGELFF. The CDR3 DNA is TGCAGCGCCGGACAGGGAACGAACACCGGGGAGCTGTTTTTT.

This clonotype came up many times. The V call is TRBV5-1, the J call TRBJ1-4; D is ambiguous. This CDR3 is built from 17 residues. The germline V and J ends were trimmed by 4 bases and 6 bases, with 22 bases remaining between them. The germline CDR1 and CDR2 sequences are SGHRS and YFSETQ. This CDR3 is CASSRTSWGYLHEKLFF. The CDR3 DNA is TGCGCCAGCAGCCGAACCAGCTGGGGTTATCTTCATGAAAAACTGTTTTTT. The full variable domain, rest sourced from reference TRBV5-1 and TRBJ1-4, is KAGVTQTPRYLIKTRGQQVTLSCSPISGHRSVSWYQQTPGQGLQFLFEYFSETQRNKGNFPGRFSGRQFSNSRSEMNVSTLELGDSALYLCASSRTSWGYLHEKLFFGSGTQLSVL.

At least ten counts were recorded for this clonotype. This chain links TRBV4-1 with TRBJ1-5, with TRBD1 matching 7 bases. This CDR3 contains 16 residues. Trimming removed 2 bases from V and 7 bases from J; junction bases left unmatched: 11. Germline assignment: CDR1 MGHRA and CDR2 YSYEKL. CDR3 in amino acids: CASSQYADRAYQPQHF. The DNA of the CDR3 is TGCGCCAGCAGCCAATACGCTGACAGGGCTTACCAGCCCCAGCATTTT.

The V and J genes are TRBV30 and TRBJ1-5; TRBD1 might be the D (6 bases). In germline, CDR1 is GTSNPN, CDR2 SVGIG (reference sequence). This CDR3 comprises 13 residues. Trimming pared 0 bases from V and 5 bases from J, leaving 8 bases between. CDR3 sequence reads: CAWSVQGHQPQHF. For the CDR3, the DNA is TGTGCCTGGAGTGTACAGGGCCATCAGCCCCAGCATTTT.

This clonotype has ten or more counts. The chain couples TRBV6-1 to TRBJ1-4; D is unresolved. CDR3 length: 15 amino acids. Germline CDR1 reads MNHNS; CDR2 reads SASEGT. Trimming took 5 bases from V and 0 from J, leaving 10 bases between them. The CDR3: CASSLWGATNEKLFF. CDR3 coding DNA: TGTGCCAGCAGTCTTTGGGGTGCAACTAATGAAAAACTGTTTTTT.

This clonotype was detected a few times. This may arise from a read error, as a much more abundant clone is one base away. The chain employs TRBV3-1 and TRBJ2-4; unclear D gene. This CDR3 is built from 16 residues. Germline V gene sequence: CDR1 LGHDT, CDR2 YNNKEL (reference sequence). The CDR3 DNA reads as TGTGCCAGCAGCCAAGTCTTTCGCCTGGCCAAAAAAATTCAGTACTTC. Its protein is CASSQVFRLAKKIQYF.

This clonotype was recorded many times. V usage is TRBV7-2 and J usage is TRBJ2-7; tentatively, D is TRBD1 or TRBD2 (6 bases each). CDR1 SGHTA and CDR2 FQGNSA come from the germline V gene. Trimming stripped 2 bases from V and 4 bases from J, with 12 bases between. CDR3 length equals 14 residues. The DNA for the CDR3 is TGTGCCAGCAGCTTATGGGGGGCGGCATACGAGCAGTACTTC. Translation gives CASSLWGAAYEQYF.

There are many counts of this clonotype. The chain uses TRBV30 and TRBJ1-4; D may be TRBD1 (5 bases). The CDR3 length is 16 residues. Trimming shortened V by 8 bases and J by 6 bases, and 25 bases separated the two germline ends. Germline V gene data show CDR1 as GTSNPN and CDR2 as SVGIG (reference sequence). The CDR3 sequence: CARGFGARGSDEKLFF. The CDR3 DNA sequence: TGTGCCCGGGGCTTCGGGGCGAGGGGCAGCGATGAAAAACTGTTTTTT.

The chain links TRBV5-4 to TRBJ2-5, with D perhaps TRBD2 (6 bases). This CDR3 spans 15 amino acids. Germline values: CDR1 SGHNT, CDR2 YYREEE (reference sequence). Between the trimmed V and J ends, which lost 4 bases and 5 bases, there was a span of 18 bases. The CDR3 reads CASSLYRDSRETQYF. The DNA for the CDR3 is TGTGCCAGCAGCCTATACCGGGACTCGAGGGAGACCCAGTACTTC.

This clonotype was recorded at least ten times. At one end, the junction sequence differs from germline, possibly due to a read error. V usage is TRBV18 and J usage is TRBJ1-2, with 9 positions matching TRBD1. Germline CDR1 KGHSH, CDR2 LQKENI. CDR3 size: 14 residues. The CDR3 is CASSPQGAVNGYTF. Here the CDR3 DNA reads TGTGCCAGCTCGCCACAGGGGGCAGTAAACGGCTACACCTTC. Full variable domain (missing parts from reference TRBV18 and TRBJ1-2): NAGVMQNPRHLVRRRGQEARLRCSPMKGHSHVYWYRQLPEEGLKFMVYLQKENIIDESGMPKERFSAEFPKEGPSILRIQQVVRGDSAAYFCASSPQGAVNGYTFGSGTRLTVV.